The rows below give T cell receptor beta chains drawn from one sample of a study of cytomegalovirus exposure and HLA in healthy donors. Assay: immunoSEQ multiplex PCR; the TCRdb copy retains only in-frame clones and omits some. This sample carries over 150,000 clones, approximately 78% of them seen once, and the ten largest clones take approximately 1%. Material: PBMCs. Every receptor here comes from a girl aged 2-10 years in good health and CMV-seropositive. CDR3s include the opening cysteine and the closing phenylalanine or tryptophan. The D gene is left open where the match is weak.

d_gene	v_gene	CDR3aa
TRBD2	TRBV4-2	CASSQGTSGSSSAGELFF
TRBD2	TRBV6-4	CASSESLAGGYNEQFF
NA	TRBV4-1	CASSQVADQETQYF
NA	TRBV4-1	CASSQGGGKLFF
NA	TRBV6-5	CASSYETMAAQETQYF
NA	TRBV14	CASSLSPQAGELFF
TRBD1	TRBV28	CASSRRDRGNQPQHF
NA	TRBV7-2	CASSSYTGATDTQYF
NA	TRBV7-8	CASSPGSPTEAFF
TRBD2	TRBV2	CASTLGGVEQFF
NA	TRBV5-1	CASSLGRSDTGELFF
NA	TRBV30	CAYERAPAGANVLTF
NA	TRBV4-2	CASSLGGNTDTQYF
NA	TRBV5-4	CASSSTPGLRRVDEQYF
TRBD1	TRBV29-1	CSCLGTGITEAFF
NA	TRBV5-4	CASSSRQGASPGGDTQYF
NA	TRBV1	CTSSHPPPRGRTDTQYF
TRBD1	TRBV5-6	CASSWDTGGRPGTEAFF
NA	TRBV28	CASSLRLSGNTIYF
NA	TRBV9	CASSVDNPYNEQFF
TRBD2	TRBV4-1	CASRPQGSGRGNEQFF
TRBD2	TRBV10-3	CAISDPTTSGRVKETQYF
TRBD2	TRBV5-6	CASSASGRGYNEQFF
NA	TRBV13	CASSLGGRDTRDIQYF
TRBD2	TRBV2	CASTDPVTSGRRGHTQYF
NA	TRBV30	CAWSVWEAENTEAFF
TRBD2	TRBV10-3	CAISSSGRARWGTDTQYF
NA	TRBV7-9	CASSLRSITYGYTF
TRBD1	TRBV5-7	CASSLRPRGLNEKLFF
NA	TRBV30	CAWSSRGGNQPQHF
NA	TRBV7-6	CASSLFTGISDTQYF
NA	TRBV5-6	CASSLAQQYKETQYF
NA	TRBV18	CASSPTGEGETQYF